The source of this T cell receptor beta chain is a study of cytomegalovirus exposure and HLA in healthy donors. Overall study findings and caveats: After further analysis at a later stage, 16,951 TCR beta sequences were associated with HLA alleles at 0.05 false discovery rate. Researchers catalogued approximately 170 TCR beta chains as cytomegalovirus-associated. Later analysis associated a missense DCLRE1C variant with TCR beta V- and J-gene trimming.

Germline V gene sequence: CDR1 SGHTS, CDR2 YDEGEE. The junction had 11 bases not matched to a gene; V was cut back by 5 bases and J by 6 bases. CDR3 length equals 16 residues. The primer mix had 60 Vbeta and 13 Jbeta primers. TCRdb's table, derived via immunoSEQ multiplex PCR, lists solely in-frame clones and lacks some. There are 100,000 or so clones in the sample; 65% to 80% occur only once, and under 4.5% lies in the top ten. As concerns this clone: Its antigen is undetermined.

This chain joins TRBV5-8 and TRBJ2-5; 12 positions match TRBD1. Specimen: PBMCs. This sequence was found in a woman in her forties or fifties in good health and CMV-seropositive. The CDR3 sequence is CASSRDGTGGRQTQYF. CDR3 sequence (DNA): TGTGCCAGCAGTCGGGATGGGACAGGGGGCCGACAGACCCAGTACTTC.